This TCR beta chain was identified in a study of vaccination effects on CD4 cells after COVID-19. At the level of the study: Following the second dose by a median of 72 days, the post-vaccine samples were obtained.

V lost 2 bases, J lost 5 bases, and 12 bases lay in between. CDR1 is MNHEY, CDR2 SVGEGT, per germline. The CDR3 length is 14 residues. Sequencing was preceded by expansion of antigen-specific CD4+ T cells with viral peptide pools in the ViraFEST assay. When nine to ten days of culture had elapsed, CD4+ T cells were isolated. Vaccination of participants consisted of two doses of either the BNT162b2 or mRNA-1273 vaccine. Data came from immunoSEQ multiplex PCR; TCRdb stores just in-frame clones and leaves some out. Of around 69,000 clones in the sample, 74% were seen once. On this clone itself: Antigen specificity is unknown.

This sequence originates from a human donor who received a COVID-19 vaccine. The chain carries TRBV6-2 or TRBV6-3 and TRBJ2-5; D might be TRBD1 (5 bases). This sample comprised CD4+ T cells from PBMCs cultured with HCoV-229E spike peptides, obtained after COVID-19 vaccination. The CDR3 sequence: CASSYDRTQETQYF. CDR3 sequence (DNA): TGTGCCAGCAGTTACGACAGAACCCAGGAGACCCAGTACTTC.